This TCR beta chain was recovered during a study of blood T cells in healthy people across ages. On this clonotype: The antigen remains undetermined.

It was with a sample-barcoded 5' primer and a J-beta primer mix that a second PCR of about 6 to 11 cycles was run. Researchers report that a template-switch adaptor with 12 random nucleotides tagged each cDNA molecule. TCRdb analysed the 5' RACE reads with MiXCR anew, one entry per CDR3 protein. The sample lists some 780,000 distinct CDR3 sequences; around three fifths were seen once. Each individual donor underwent a draw of roughly 10 milliliters of peripheral blood. The V gene lost 5 bases and the J gene lost 4 bases, with 15 bases spanning the gap. This CDR3 spans 15 amino acids. Germline V CDR1 and CDR2: MNHEY, SVGAGI. Study results and limitations: The authors considered diversity estimates from one million T cells to be underestimates. Expanded clonotype changes were possibly confounded by unknown donor CMV status.

The V call is TRBV6-5, the J call TRBJ2-1; D remains unclear. The source material was blood. The receptor's source is a man aged 40-49 years in good health. CDR3 loop: CASSIDQWGYNEQFF. The CDR3 DNA follows: TGTGCCAGCAGTATCGACCAGTGGGGATACAATGAGCAGTTCTTC.